The TCR beta chain under discussion was sequenced for a study of blood T cells in healthy people across ages. Whenever a sample was processed, at least 6.5 million PBMCs were isolated. Trimming shortened V by 7 bases and J by 1 base, and 15 bases separated the two germline ends. The CDR3 runs to 14 residues. Germline loops: CDR1 DFQATT, CDR2 SNEGSKA (reference sequence). A second PCR, run for about 6 to 11 cycles, used a sample-barcoded 5' primer plus a J-beta primer mix. TCRdb reanalysed the 5' RACE reads using MiXCR and keeps one entry per CDR3 protein. The repertoire holds some 790,000 distinct CDR3 sequences, roughly 26% seen once, with roughly 17% in the top ten.

This clonotype was sampled from a woman of 80 years or more in good health. The chain joins TRBV20-1 to TRBJ2-3; tentative D call: TRBD2 (5 bases). Sequenced input: blood. The DNA for the CDR3 is TGCAGTGGGGAACGGGCGCGGGGCACAGATACGCAGTATTTT. Translated, it gives CSGERARGTDTQYF.